These 17 T cell receptor beta chains originate from one sample sequenced in a study of blood T cell repertoires in COVID-19. Some clones are missing from TCRdb's copy, which holds only in-frame ones; the method was immunoSEQ multiplex PCR. The repertoire holds some 150,000 clones, with around four fifths as singletons. The sample consisted of PBMCs or T cells enriched from blood (not recorded which). These receptors were collected from a woman between 50 and 59 years old in a cohort exposed to, infected with or recovered from COVID-19 (not recorded which).

This clone occurred a few times. A read error is possible here, since a much larger clone lies one base away. The V gene is TRBV7-9, the J gene TRBJ2-7, with no clear D. Germline loops: CDR1 SEHNR, CDR2 FQNEAQ (reference sequence). The CDR3 has 11 amino acids. V lost 4 bases, J lost 2 bases, and 3 bases lay in between. In nucleotides, the CDR3 is TGTGCCAGCAGCTCAACCTACGAGCAGTACTTC. This translates into CASSSTYEQYF.

The J gene is TRBJ2-2, the V gene TRBV7-3; 8 bases map to TRBD1. Germline V gene sequence: CDR1 SGHTA, CDR2 FQGTGA. This CDR3 is 14 amino acids long. Trimming took 2 bases from V and 6 from J; bases not matched to a gene: 2. The DNA of the CDR3 is TGTGCCAGCAGCTTAGGACAGGGCCCCGGGGAGCTGTTTTTT. Protein: CASSLGQGPGELFF.

The chain carries TRBV29-1 and TRBJ2-3; 9 positions match TRBD2. The CDR3 contains 14 residues. Germline V lookup: CDR1 SQVTM, CDR2 ANQGSEA. Trimming removed 3 bases from V and 1 base from J; junction bases left unmatched: 2. The chain's CDR3 is CSVDVAGGTDTQYF. The CDR3 region has the DNA TGCAGCGTTGATGTAGCGGGGGGCACAGATACGCAGTATTTT.

This clone was picked up a small number of times. This rearrangement joins TRBV28 to TRBJ2-7, with D perhaps matching TRBD2 (5 bases). The germline V gene has CDR1 MDHEN and CDR2 SYDVKM. CDR3 length: 12 residues. The V end lost 10 bases, the J end lost 2 bases, and 12 bases lay between the germline ends. Written as DNA, the CDR3 is TGTGCCACCGGGGTAGAACCCTACGAGCAGTACTTC. Translating it yields CATGVEPYEQYF. Variable domain in full (rest from reference TRBV28 and TRBJ2-7): DVKVTQSSRYLVKRTGEKVFLECVQDMDHENMFWYRQDPGLGLRLIYFSYDVKMKEKGDIPEGYSVSREKKERFSLILESASTNQTSMYLCATGVEPYEQYFGPGTRLTVT.

This chain links TRBV6-2 or TRBV6-3 with TRBJ1-4; no reliable D call. V lost 2 bases and J 1 base, leaving 8 bases between the germline ends. The CDR3 length is 15 residues. Germline CDR1 MNHEY, CDR2 SVGEGT. CDR3 residues: CASSYRGRTNEKLFF. DNA of the CDR3: TGTGCCAGCAGTTACCGCGGCAGAACTAATGAAAAACTGTTTTTT.

The rearrangement joins TRBV28 to TRBJ1-6, with a possible D match to TRBD1 (5 bases). V lost 4 bases and J lost 7, with 14 bases in between. The CDR3 totals 15 residues. Germline CDR1 is MDHEN and CDR2 is SYDVKM. CDR3 sequence reads: CASSSRPGGNSPLHF. The CDR3 nucleotides read TGTGCCAGCAGTTCCCGTCCCGGGGGGAATTCACCCCTCCACTTT.

V gene TRBV4-2 combines with J gene TRBJ1-2; unclear D gene. There are 13 residues in the CDR3. Germline V gives CDR1 LGHNA, CDR2 YNFKEQ. The V end lost 4 bases, the J end lost 3 bases, and 9 bases lay between the germline ends. The CDR3 loop reads CASSRNGDYGYTF. The CDR3 coding sequence is TGTGCCAGCAGCCGCAACGGGGACTATGGCTACACCTTC.

This sequence joins TRBV11-2 and TRBJ2-7, with D possibly TRBD2 on 6 matching bases. V lost 5 bases and J 0 bases, leaving 14 bases between the germline ends. Germline V gene lookup returns CDR1 SGHAT and CDR2 FQNNGV. The CDR3 is 15 residues long. CDR3 loop: CASSRRAGSSYEQYF. The CDR3 DNA sequence: TGTGCCAGCAGCCGCAGGGCGGGGAGCTCCTACGAGCAGTACTTC.

On this clone itself: The junction shows a germline mismatch at one end, possibly a read error. The chain uses TRBV9 and TRBJ1-5; possibly TRBD1 for D (6 bases). In germline, CDR1 is SGDLS, CDR2 YYNGEE. CDR3 size: 17 residues. The CDR3: CARSRGAGGVDVQPQHF. DNA of the CDR3: TGTGCCCGCAGCCGGGGGGCGGGAGGGGTCGATGTTCAGCCCCAGCATTTT. Looking up the rest from reference TRBV9 and TRBJ1-5 gives the full variable domain: DSGVTQTPKHLITATGQRVTLRCSPRSGDLSVYWYQQSLDQGLQFLIQYYNGEERAKGNILERFSAQQFPDLHSELNLSSLELGDSALYFCARSRGAGGVDVQPQHFGDGTRLSIL.

The V and J genes are TRBV6-5 and TRBJ1-6; D possibly corresponds to TRBD1 (6 bases). Between the trimmed V and J ends, which lost 9 bases and 9 bases, there was a span of 18 bases. The CDR3 loop spans 14 amino acids. Per the germline V gene, CDR1 is MNHEY and CDR2 is SVGAGI. The CDR3: CASKEQGDPSPLHF. CDR3 sequence (DNA): TGTGCCAGTAAGGAACAGGGAGATCCTTCACCCCTCCACTTT.

This chain uses TRBV7-2 with TRBJ1-3; tentatively, D is TRBD1 (6 bases). Trimming removed 1 base at V and 8 bases at J, with 9 bases between. CDR1 and CDR2 from the germline V gene are SGHTA and FQGNSA. This CDR3 has 13 residues. The CDR3 DNA reads as TGTGCCAGCAGCTTAGTAGGGGGAGACACCATATATTTT. This gives the protein CASSLVGGDTIYF.

The rearrangement links TRBV18 to TRBJ2-3; 11 bases align to TRBD2. J lost 4 bases, V lost 3 bases, and 6 bases had no gene match. CDR1 is KGHSH, CDR2 LQKENI, per germline. The CDR3 sequence is 16 residues long. The CDR3 sequence is CASSPSSSGGSDTQYF. CDR3 in DNA: TGTGCCAGCTCACCCTCCTCTAGCGGGGGGTCAGATACGCAGTATTTT.

The chain's CDR3 is CASSPRKNTEAFF. The CDR3 nucleotides are TGTGCCAGCAGCCCCAGAAAAAACACTGAAGCTTTCTTT. The J gene is TRBJ1-1, the V gene TRBV6-5; D not resolved. V dropped 6 bases and J dropped 2 bases, with 10 bases sitting between them. Germline V lookup: CDR1 MNHEY, CDR2 SVGAGI. CDR3 length equals 13 residues.

The V and J genes are TRBV28 and TRBJ2-2; TRBD2 is a possible D gene (6 bases). Germline assignment: CDR1 MDHEN and CDR2 SYDVKM. Trimming removed 8 bases from V and 8 bases from J, with 21 bases in between. This CDR3 spans 15 amino acids. The CDR3 loop reads CASDGTPPQVGELFF. CDR3 nucleotides: TGTGCCAGCGATGGGACTCCTCCTCAAGTGGGGGAGCTGTTTTTT.

V gene TRBV6-1 combines with J gene TRBJ2-2; D is possibly TRBD2 (5 bases). The CDR3 is 14 residues long. With 3 bases removed from V and 7 bases from J, the gap between germline ends came to 12 bases. CDR1 MNHNS and CDR2 SASEGT come from the germline V gene. The CDR3 nucleotides are TGTGCCAGCAGTGAGGCTAGCAGGATCGGGGAGCTGTTTTTT. It encodes CASSEASRIGELFF.

The chain combines TRBV6-5 with TRBJ1-5; 8 bases map to TRBD1. Germline CDR1 is MNHEY and CDR2 is SVGAGI. With V trimmed by 6 bases and J by 6 bases, 10 bases remained unmatched. CDR3 size: 15 residues. The CDR3 DNA sequence: TGTGCCAGCAGGTGGGGGCAGGGGGCATCTCAGCCCCAGCATTTT. It is translated as CASRWGQGASQPQHF.

This sequence joins TRBV18 and TRBJ2-7; 7 bases are a match to TRBD2. CDR3 length: 15 residues. V dropped 3 bases and J dropped 1; count of bases not matched to a gene: 6. CDR1 and CDR2 from the germline V gene are KGHSH and LQKENI. CDR3 loop: CASSPGTTSSYEQYF. The CDR3 nucleotides read TGTGCCAGCTCACCCGGGACTACCTCTTCCTACGAGCAGTACTTC.